Each of the 14 T cell receptor beta chains below was sequenced from the same sample in a study of control samples from healthy donors and cancer patients. Clones were sequenced by immunoSEQ multiplex PCR, and TCRdb holds only the in-frame ones, with some missing. The sample holds 90,000 or so clones, approximately 84% seen once. The sequenced sample consisted of PBMCs. The receptors originated from a man between 65 and 80 years old with lung cancer.

The chain is built from TRBV7-2 and TRBJ1-5; 7 bases align to TRBD1. The CDR3 has 16 amino acids. CDR1 SGHTA and CDR2 FQGNSA come from the germline V gene. Losses at the gene ends were 1 base for V and 7 bases for J; bases not matched to a gene: 10. In nucleotides, the CDR3 is TGTGCCAGCAGCTTAGTAGCAGGGGGGTCGGGGCAGCCCCAGCATTTT. Translating gives CASSLVAGGSGQPQHF.

J is TRBJ2-5 and V is TRBV30; D might be TRBD1 or TRBD2, each matching 6 bases. The CDR3 has 14 residues. Germline CDR1 and CDR2: GTSNPN and SVGIG (reference sequence). Between the trimmed V and J ends, which lost 0 bases and 10 bases, there was a span of 18 bases. The CDR3 protein is CAWSVGQLEGGQYF. The CDR3 DNA reads TGTGCCTGGAGTGTGGGCCAGCTTGAGGGGGGCCAGTACTTC.

The J gene is TRBJ2-3, the V gene TRBV19; tentatively, D is TRBD2 (5 bases). Germline V gene sequence: CDR1 LNHDA, CDR2 SQIVND (reference sequence). The CDR3 extends over 16 amino acids. Trimming cost V 5 bases and J 0 bases, with 15 bases left between them. DNA for the CDR3: TGTGCCAGTAGTCGGGCGAGGGAGCAAAGCACAGATACGCAGTATTTT. This codes for CASSRAREQSTDTQYF.

V is TRBV14 and J is TRBJ1-6; maybe TRBD1 (6 bases). This CDR3 is 13 amino acids long. The V end lost 6 bases, the J end lost 14 bases, and 17 bases lay between the germline ends. The V gene's germline CDR1 is SGHDN and CDR2 FVKESK. CDR3 sequence (DNA): TGTGCCAGCAGAAGGGACACGGATTTTTCCCTCCACTTT. Its translation is CASRRDTDFSLHF.

J is TRBJ2-7 and V is TRBV5-4; TRBD1 aligns across 12 bases. CDR3 size: 14 residues. Germline trimming cut 1 base from V and 6 bases from J; bases unmatched to any gene: 2. Germline assignment: CDR1 SGHNT and CDR2 YYREEE (reference sequence). The CDR3, as DNA: TGTGCCAGCAGCTTGAGGGACAGGGGGCGCGAGCAGTACTTC. It encodes CASSLRDRGREQYF.

J is TRBJ1-3 and V is TRBV5-1, with D hard to call. This CDR3 has 15 residues. Per germline, CDR1 SGHRS and CDR2 YFSETQ. Trimming pared 0 bases from V and 0 bases from J, leaving 7 bases between. In DNA form, the CDR3 reads TGCGCCAGCAGCTTGGATAAGTCCTCTGGAAACACCATATATTTT. This encodes CASSLDKSSGNTIYF.

This clone was observed a few times. The J gene is TRBJ1-2, the V gene TRBV5-4; no reliable D call. CDR3 length: 12 amino acids. Trimming removed 1 base from V and 5 bases from J, with 6 bases in between. CDR1 SGHNT and CDR2 YYREEE come from the germline V gene (reference sequence). CDR3 in DNA: TGTGCCAGCAGCTTGCGGGGTTATGGCTACACCTTC. This gives the protein CASSLRGYGYTF. Full variable domain (missing parts from reference TRBV5-4 and TRBJ1-2): ETGVTQSPTHLIKTRGQQVTLRCSSQSGHNTVSWYQQALGQGPQFIFQYYREEENGRGNFPPRFSGLQFPNYSSELNVNALELDDSALYLCASSLRGYGYTFGSGTRLTVV.

The chain recombines TRBV19 with TRBJ2-7; D is unresolved. Per the germline V gene, CDR1 is LNHDA and CDR2 is SQIVND (reference sequence). Trimming pared 6 bases from V and 0 bases from J, leaving 12 bases between. This CDR3 spans 14 amino acids. The CDR3 DNA reads as TGTGCCAGTAGCTCTACGTCTAGCTCCTACGAGCAGTACTTC. It translates to CASSSTSSSYEQYF.

The chain carries TRBV10-2 and TRBJ2-4; 10 nucleotides agree with TRBD1. Germline CDR1 reads WSHSY; CDR2 reads SAAADI. The CDR3 is made up of 16 amino acids. V gave up 5 bases and J gave up 0 bases; unmatched junction bases: 4. CDR3 nucleotide sequence: TGCGCCAGCAGTAAGGGACAGGGGCTAGCCAAAAACATTCAGTACTTC. It is translated as CASSKGQGLAKNIQYF.

The rearrangement links TRBV7-9 to TRBJ2-7; weak D call: TRBD2 (5 bases). CDR1 is SEHNR and CDR2 is FQNEAQ in the germline V gene (reference sequence). There are 14 residues in the CDR3. V was clipped by 5 bases and J by 4 bases, with 15 bases between them. The CDR3, as DNA: TGTGCCAGCAGCCTTAGCCGGACTCCATACGAGCAGTACTTC. Protein sequence: CASSLSRTPYEQYF. The whole variable domain, filled in from reference TRBV7-9 and TRBJ2-7, reads DTGVSQNPRHKITKRGQNVTFRCDPISEHNRLYWYRQTLGQGPEFLTYFQNEAQLEKSRLLSDRFSAERPKGSFSTLEIQRTEQGDSAMYLCASSLSRTPYEQYFGPGTRLTVT.

The chain employs TRBV2 and TRBJ1-1, with D hard to call. Germline V gene data show CDR1 as SNHLY and CDR2 as FYNNEI. The CDR3 covers 11 residues. Trimming removed 7 bases at V and 7 bases at J, with 10 bases between. The CDR3 spells CASTLRGEAFF. As DNA, the CDR3 is TGTGCCAGCACCCTTCGGGGTGAAGCTTTCTTT. Full variable domain (remainder filled in from reference TRBV2 and TRBJ1-1): EPEVTQTPSHQVTQMGQEVILRCVPISNHLYFYWYRQILGQKVEFLVSFYNNEISEKSEIFDDQFSVERPDGSNFTLKIRSTKLEDSAMYFCASTLRGEAFFGQGTRLTVV.

The chain links TRBV9 to TRBJ2-7; 10 bases are shared with TRBD1. The germline CDR1 and CDR2 sequences are SGDLS and YYNGEE. This CDR3 region has 15 residues. J gave up 3 bases and V 4 bases, and 7 bases lay outside the gene matches. CDR3 sequence: CASSPSGTGDYEQYF. CDR3 DNA: TGTGCCAGCAGCCCATCCGGGACAGGGGACTACGAGCAGTACTTC.

The rearrangement uses TRBV28 and TRBJ2-5; D is perhaps TRBD2 (7 bases). Trimming removed 7 bases at V and 5 bases at J, with 20 bases between. CDR3 length: 15 residues. From germline, CDR1 is MDHEN and CDR2 SYDVKM. This CDR3 is CASTPGTGRVETQYF. The CDR3, as DNA: TGTGCCAGCACCCCCGGCACAGGGAGGGTGGAGACCCAGTACTTC.

The rearrangement uses TRBV12-3 or TRBV12-4 and TRBJ2-7; D is possibly TRBD1 or TRBD2 (5 bases each). The CDR3 is made up of 12 amino acids. V shed 5 bases and J shed 9 bases, with 14 bases lying between them. CDR3 DNA: TGTGCCAGCAGTATCGGGACCGCGGGGCAGTACTTC. Translating it yields CASSIGTAGQYF.